The 10 T cell receptor beta chains in this list originate from one sample, sequenced in a study of memory CD4+ T cells and cytomegalovirus serostatus. Profiling relied on immunoSEQ multiplex PCR, and the TCRdb table lists in-frame clones only, not all of them. The sample records some 41,000 clones, about three quarters being singletons. The sort gate was single viable CD3+CD4+CD8-CD45RO+ cells for memory CD4+ T cells. The sample was memory CD4+ T cells from blood. The receptors come from an adult in good health and CMV-seronegative.

The rearrangement joins TRBV6-5 to TRBJ2-1; D unresolved. Germline CDR1 reads MNHEY; CDR2 reads SVGAGI. The CDR3 is 13 residues long. V was shortened by 4 bases and J by 8 bases, with 12 bases between the two germline ends. The CDR3 bases are TGTGCCAGCAGTTTCAACCGCCGGGATGAGCAGTTCTTC. Translated: CASSFNRRDEQFF.

The rearrangement joins TRBV28 to TRBJ1-1; unclear D gene. The CDR3 runs 14 residues. Looked up from germline, CDR1 is MDHEN and CDR2 is SYDVKM. V shed 3 bases and J shed 1 base, with 9 bases lying between them. CDR3 sequence: CASSLPQSNTEAFF. The CDR3 coding sequence is TGTGCCAGCAGTTTGCCCCAATCGAACACTGAAGCTTTCTTT.

This clone was detected once. The chain joins TRBV6-1 to TRBJ2-5; no firm D call. Trimming shortened V by 2 bases and J by 5 bases, and 12 bases separated the two germline ends. Germline V gives CDR1 MNHNS, CDR2 SASEGT. CDR3 length equals 14 residues. CDR3 coding DNA: TGTGCCAGCAGTGAAAGTCTTGGCGCGGAGACCCAGTACTTC. This sequence encodes CASSESLGAETQYF.

This clone was counted only a few times. This sequence joins TRBV4-3 and TRBJ2-7; 15 bases match TRBD2. The CDR3 totals 18 residues. V trimming: 4 bases; J trimming: 2 bases; junction bases outside the gene matches: 9. CDR1 and CDR2 from the germline V gene are LGHNA and YSLEER. The CDR3 sequence: CASSLGTSGRTTPYEQYF. CDR3 sequence (DNA): TGCGCCAGCAGCCTGGGGACTAGCGGGAGGACCACGCCCTACGAGCAGTACTTC.

The rearrangement uses TRBV4-3 and TRBJ2-7; D is possibly TRBD2 (7 bases). Germline V lookup: CDR1 LGHNA, CDR2 YSLEER. CDR3 length equals 17 residues. V lost 0 bases and J 1 base, leaving 16 bases between the germline ends. CDR3 coding DNA: TGCGCCAGCAGCCAAGATTGGGGGCGGGACTATTCCTACGAGCAGTACTTC. Protein sequence: CASSQDWGRDYSYEQYF.

CDR3 sequence: CASSPRLPLNTEAFF. As DNA, the CDR3 is TGTGCCAGCAGCCCACGTCTGCCCCTTAACACTGAAGCTTTCTTT. This chain uses TRBV7-9 with TRBJ1-1; no clear D. The length of the CDR3 is 15 residues. Trimming left V 5 bases short and J 2 bases short, with 15 bases between. CDR1 is SEHNR, CDR2 FQNEAQ, per germline (reference sequence).

The chain employs TRBV28 and TRBJ2-1, with 7 bases matching TRBD1. V gave up 6 bases and J gave up 5 bases; unmatched junction bases: 16. Germline V gene data show CDR1 as MDHEN and CDR2 as SYDVKM. This CDR3 is 17 amino acids long. The CDR3 loop reads CASSPPLSGQPNNEQFF. The CDR3 nucleotides read TGTGCCAGCAGCCCCCCCCTTTCGGGACAGCCCAACAATGAGCAGTTCTTC.

V usage is TRBV6-1 and J usage is TRBJ1-5; 7 positions match TRBD1. Germline assignment: CDR1 MNHNS and CDR2 SASEGT. V shed 5 bases, J shed 3 bases, and the junction held 4 bases outside the gene matches. The CDR3 has 14 residues. The CDR3 bases are TGTGCCAGCAGTCCGACAGGGCACAATCAGCCCCAGCATTTT. It encodes CASSPTGHNQPQHF.

This sequence joins TRBV29-1 and TRBJ1-1; 7 bases map to TRBD1. J gave up 2 bases and V 7 bases, and 7 bases lay outside the gene matches. Germline CDR1 is SQVTM and CDR2 is ANQGSEA. There are 13 residues in the CDR3. CDR3 residues: CSDAGTANTEAFF. DNA of the CDR3: TGCAGCGACGCCGGGACAGCCAACACTGAAGCTTTCTTT.

The gene calls are TRBV5-1 and TRBJ1-5, with D unclear. V lost 4 bases and J lost 0, with 11 bases in between. The V gene's germline CDR1 is SGHRS and CDR2 YFSETQ. The CDR3 contains 15 residues. This CDR3 reads CASSPEGNSNQPQHF. The DNA for the CDR3 is TGCGCCAGCAGCCCGGAGGGAAATAGCAATCAGCCCCAGCATTTT. The whole variable domain, remainder taken from reference TRBV5-1 and TRBJ1-5, is KAGVTQTPRYLIKTRGQQVTLSCSPISGHRSVSWYQQTPGQGLQFLFEYFSETQRNKGNFPGRFSGRQFSNSRSEMNVSTLELGDSALYLCASSPEGNSNQPQHFGDGTRLSIL.